The rows below give T cell receptor beta chains drawn from one sample of a study of Tregs in tolerant kidney transplant recipients. Some clones are missing from TCRdb's copy, which holds only in-frame ones; the method was immunoSEQ multiplex PCR. The data hold more than 95,000 clones, with around nine tenths observed a single time. Sequencing used CD4+ T cells from blood. The receptors here all came from a human donor in good health. CDR3s include the opening cysteine and the closing phenylalanine or tryptophan. The D gene is left open where the match is weak. Clone size appears in some rows only: once, few, many, or a class for an expanded clone.

clone_size	d_call	v_call	j_call	cdr3_aa	cdr3_nt
.	.	TRBV7-9	TRBJ2-2	CASSPFGEVNTGELFF	TGTGCCAGCAGTCCCTTCGGGGAGGTGAACACCGGGGAGCTGTTTTTT
few	TRBD1	TRBV5-1	TRBJ1-5	CASSRSGTGGQPQHF	TGCGCCAGCAGCCGATCCGGGACAGGGGGTCAACCCCAGCATTTT
.	TRBD1	TRBV18	TRBJ2-5	CASSLGTGEETQYF	TGTGCCAGCTCCCTGGGGACAGGGGAAGAGACCCAGTACTTC
.	TRBD1	TRBV19	TRBJ1-2	CASNRGGDYGYTF	TGTGCCAGCAATAGAGGGGGCGACTATGGCTACACCTTC
.	TRBD2	TRBV9	TRBJ2-5	CASSVGLAGYQETQYF	TGTGCCAGCAGCGTAGGACTAGCGGGGTACCAAGAGACCCAGTACTTC
.	.	TRBV15	TRBJ2-7	CATPFWHPNGYEQYF	TGTGCCACCCCCTTTTGGCACCCCAACGGTTACGAGCAGTACTTC
.	.	TRBV11-2	TRBJ1-1	CASSSTWGEAFF	TGTGCCAGCAGCTCTACTTGGGGTGAAGCTTTCTTT
.	.	TRBV12-5	TRBJ2-1	CASGLVLRGPSYNEQFF	TGTGCTAGTGGTTTGGTACTGCGGGGGCCTTCCTACAATGAGCAGTTCTTC
.	TRBD1	TRBV6-8	TRBJ2-1	CASPTGTDSYNEQFF	TGTGCCAGCCCGACAGGGACAGATAGCTACAATGAGCAGTTCTTC
few	TRBD1	TRBV19	TRBJ1-2	CASSTRDRGTGGYTF	TGTGCCAGTAGTACCCGGGACAGGGGAACTGGAGGCTACACCTTC
.	.	TRBV9	TRBJ1-3	CASSGGDRPSGNTIYF	TGTGCCAGCAGCGGGGGAGACAGGCCCTCTGGAAACACCATATATTTT
.	TRBD2	TRBV5-1	TRBJ2-1	CASSPLTATSGNEQFF	TGCGCCAGCAGCCCGCTGACCGCGACTAGCGGCAATGAGCAGTTCTTC
.	.	TRBV4-1	TRBJ2-5	CASSLKETQETQYF	TGCGCCAGCAGCCTCAAGGAGACTCAAGAGACCCAGTACTTC
.	TRBD1	TRBV10-3	TRBJ2-1	CAISGQGGSYNEQFF	TGTGCCATCAGTGGACAGGGGGGCTCCTACAATGAGCAGTTCTTC
few	.	TRBV2	TRBJ1-1	CASSGPGIDTEAFF	TGTGCCAGCAGTGGGCCGGGGATCGACACTGAAGCTTTCTTT
.	.	TRBV29-1	TRBJ2-5	CSGRADQETQYF	TGCAGCGGGAGGGCAGATCAAGAGACCCAGTACTTC
.	.	TRBV7-9	TRBJ2-7	CASSRGYEQYF	TGTGCCAGCAGCAGGGGTTACGAGCAGTACTTC
.	.	TRBV19	TRBJ1-1	CASMTRGGRTEAFF	TGTGCCAGTATGACCAGAGGGGGTAGGACTGAAGCTTTCTTT
.	TRBD2	TRBV4-1	TRBJ2-5	CASSQPPPRTSGKSQQETQYF	TGCGCCAGCAGCCAACCACCCCCAAGGACTAGCGGGAAAAGTCAGCAAGAGACCCAGTACTTC
.	.	TRBV10-1	TRBJ2-3	CASSERVTSDTQYF	TGCGCCAGCAGTGAGCGGGTAACGTCAGATACGCAGTATTTT
.	TRBD1	TRBV6-1	TRBJ2-3	CASSVQGARGTDTQYF	TGTGCCAGCAGTGTACAGGGGGCTCGGGGCACAGATACGCAGTATTTT
.	.	TRBV30	TRBJ2-3	CAWSVVYSDTQYF	TGTGCCTGGAGTGTAGTCTACTCAGATACGCAGTATTTT
.	TRBD2	TRBV2	TRBJ2-3	CASSAGTSRSDTQYF	TGTGCCAGCAGTGCCGGGACTAGCCGTTCAGATACGCAGTATTTT
.	TRBD1	TRBV4-2	TRBJ2-7	CASSQEVVWQGVPYEQYF	TGTGCCAGCAGCCAAGAAGTAGTGTGGCAGGGGGTCCCCTACGAGCAGTACTTC
.	.	TRBV11-2	TRBJ1-2	CASSRGGDGYTF	TGTGCCAGCAGCAGGGGAGGAGATGGCTACACCTTC
.	.	TRBV7-9	TRBJ1-6	CASSLAVDGFTPNSPLHF	TGTGCCAGCAGCTTAGCGGTAGACGGGTTCACGCCGAATTCACCCCTCCACTTT
.	.	TRBV7-2	TRBJ1-4	CASSQRGQGNEKLFF	TGTGCCAGCAGCCAACGGGGGCAGGGGAATGAAAAACTGTTTTTT
.	.	TRBV4-2	TRBJ2-5	CASSHGDFGTQYF	TGTGCCAGCAGCCATGGGGACTTCGGGACCCAGTACTTC
.	.	TRBV7-6	TRBJ2-2	CASSLVRVGATGELFF	TGTGCCAGCAGCTTAGTTCGAGTGGGGGCCACCGGGGAGCTGTTTTTT
.	.	TRBV5-4	TRBJ1-1	CASSLTWDTEAFF	TGTGCCAGCAGCCTGACCTGGGACACTGAAGCTTTCTTT
.	TRBD1	TRBV10-2	TRBJ1-1	CASSQGANTEAFF	TGCGCCAGCAGTCAGGGGGCGAACACTGAAGCTTTCTTT
.	TRBD2	TRBV5-4	TRBJ2-5	CASSLAVGGGAGETQYF	TGTGCCAGCAGCTTGGCCGTGGGCGGGGGGGCCGGAGAGACCCAGTACTTC
.	.	TRBV7-6	TRBJ2-1	CASSSGYNEQFF	TGTGCCAGTAGTTCAGGGTACAATGAGCAGTTCTTC
.	.	TRBV18	TRBJ1-4	CASSDSSNEKLFF	TGTGCCAGCTCGGACAGCTCTAATGAAAAACTGTTTTTT
.	TRBD1	TRBV6-5	TRBJ2-1	CASSYSRTGRYNEQFF	TGTGCCAGCAGTTACTCGCGGACAGGGAGGTACAATGAGCAGTTCTTC
.	TRBD2	TRBV19	TRBJ2-7	CASSMLAGRTYEQYF	TGTGCCAGTAGTATGCTAGCGGGACGAACCTACGAGCAGTACTTC
.	TRBD1	TRBV27	TRBJ1-4	CASKGGVGANEKLFF	TGTGCCAGCAAAGGGGGCGTCGGGGCTAATGAAAAACTGTTTTTT
.	.	TRBV5-1	TRBJ2-2	CASSLAVRSNTGELFF	TGCGCCAGCAGCTTGGCCGTCAGGTCGAACACCGGGGAGCTGTTTTTT
.	TRBD1	TRBV7-3	TRBJ1-6	CASSPGGGSPLHF	TGTGCCAGCAGCCCAGGGGGCGGATCACCCCTCCACTTT